One and the same sample provided the 23 T cell receptor beta chains below, sequenced in a study of OX40 agonist ivuxolimab in advanced cancers. The assay was immunoSEQ multiplex PCR, and TCRdb's table has in-frame clones only and misses some. The sample has tens of thousands of clones; more than 75% are singletons. This specimen was CD4+ or CD8+ T cells sorted from blood, taken in a trial of the OX40 agonist ivuxolimab. The receptors come from an adult with an advanced solid tumor such as melanoma, head and neck, liver or kidney cancer.

V usage is TRBV7-4 and J usage is TRBJ2-7, with D unresolved. Germline CDR1 SGHVT, CDR2 SQSDAQ. Trimming took off 4 bases at V and 6 bases at J, with 7 bases between the two ends. The CDR3 has 11 amino acids. The CDR3 region has the DNA TGTGCCAGCAGCTCTGGTGGCGAGCAGTACTTC. It is translated as CASSSGGEQYF.

Remarks on this clone: One end of the junction varies from germline; a read error may be responsible. V and J are TRBV7-9 and TRBJ2-7; D tentatively fits TRBD1 or TRBD2 (5 bases each). The germline CDR1 and CDR2 sequences are SEHNR and FQNEAQ (reference sequence). The CDR3 is 12 amino acids. CDR3 sequence (DNA): TGTGCCAGCAGCTTACCGAGGGGCATAATAGTGTTC. Its translation: CASSLPRGIIVF.

In nucleotides, the CDR3 is TGCGCCAGCAGCCAAGTGTACAGGGGGGGATCCTACGAGCAGTACTTC. Translated, it gives CASSQVYRGGSYEQYF. The V and J genes are TRBV4-3 and TRBJ2-7; D possibly corresponds to TRBD1 (8 bases). With 1 base removed from V and 1 base from J, the gap between germline ends came to 14 bases. CDR3 length equals 16 residues. The germline CDR1 and CDR2 sequences are LGHNA and YSLEER.

The genes are TRBV6-6 and TRBJ1-1; a possible D gene is TRBD1 (5 bases). CDR1 and CDR2 (germline): MNHNY, SVGAGI (reference sequence). Trimming took off 6 bases at V and 0 bases at J, with 11 bases between the two ends. CDR3 length equals 14 residues. CDR3: CASSPRVLNTEAFF. The DNA of the CDR3 is TGTGCCAGCAGCCCCAGGGTTCTGAACACTGAAGCTTTCTTT.

This clone was seen more than once but under ten times. V is TRBV18 and J is TRBJ1-2; D uncertain. CDR3 length: 15 residues. Germline V CDR1 and CDR2: KGHSH, LQKENI. The V gene lost 3 bases and the J gene lost 8 bases, with 19 bases spanning the gap. The CDR3 sequence is CASSPSTGRHSGYTF. The DNA for the CDR3 is TGTGCCAGCTCACCCTCTACGGGTCGCCATTCGGGCTACACCTTC.

CDR3 nucleotides: TGCGCCAGCAGTGATAAGGGGAGGCAGCCCCAGCATTTT. This sequence encodes CASSDKGRQPQHF. V and J are TRBV10-1 and TRBJ1-5, with TRBD1 as a possible D gene (5 bases). Germline V gene lookup returns CDR1 WNHNN and CDR2 SYGVQD (reference sequence). V lost 3 bases and J lost 7, with 10 bases in between. The CDR3 length is 13 residues.

As concerns this clone: The final CDR3 position lacks the conserved phenylalanine or tryptophan, pointing to a likely read error. The DNA is omitted, as the CDR3 cannot be located on it reliably, and the CDR3 follows TCRdb's listing. This chain uses TRBV18 with TRBJ1-1; the DNA was not compared with TRBD1, the D call given in the table. The length of the CDR3 is 12 amino acids, counting both ends. The germline V gene encodes CDR1 KGHSH and CDR2 LQKENI. CDR3 residues: CASSPGFADRDS.

The J gene is TRBJ1-4, the V gene TRBV7-9, with 8 bases aligning to TRBD1. V was clipped by 5 bases and J by 6 bases; unmatched bases: 11. The CDR3 is made up of 16 amino acids. Germline V lookup: CDR1 SEHNR, CDR2 FQNEAQ (reference sequence). The CDR3, as DNA: TGTGCCAGCAGCCCCAAGTCAGGGACAGGAGATGAAAAACTGTTTTTT. This encodes CASSPKSGTGDEKLFF.

The chain joins TRBV7-9 to TRBJ2-1, with 8 bases identical to TRBD2. V shed 3 bases and J 8 bases; nucleotides not matched to a gene: 9. Germline assignment: CDR1 SEHNR and CDR2 FQNEAQ (reference sequence). CDR3 length: 15 residues. CDR3 coding DNA: TGTGCCAGCAGCTTCCTCGGGGGGGCCGCGGATGAGCAGTTCTTC. Translation gives CASSFLGGAADEQFF.

This chain links TRBV5-1 with TRBJ2-7; 8 positions match TRBD1. This CDR3 spans 15 amino acids. J lost 4 bases, V lost 5 bases, and 11 bases had no gene match. The germline gives CDR1 SGHRS, CDR2 YFSETQ. CDR3 sequence reads: CASRLTTGAQYEQYF. Written as DNA, the CDR3 is TGCGCCAGCAGGCTGACGACAGGGGCCCAATACGAGCAGTACTTC.

This chain links TRBV28 with TRBJ1-1; perhaps TRBD1 as D (5 bases). V was cut by 5 bases and J by 11 bases, with 15 bases left in between. CDR1 and CDR2 from the germline V gene are MDHEN and SYDVKM. CDR3 length: 12 amino acids. Here the CDR3 reads CASSLPPGGAFF. The CDR3 DNA reads TGTGCCAGCAGTCTCCCCCCGGGGGGGGCTTTCTTT.

J is TRBJ1-4 and V is TRBV5-8; D not certain. The germline CDR1 and CDR2 sequences are SGHTS and YDEGEE. V gave up 6 bases and J gave up 8 bases, with 20 bases separating them. CDR3 length: 15 residues. CDR3 loop: CASNPGSWADEKLFF. The CDR3 coding sequence is TGTGCCAGCAATCCCGGGTCTTGGGCGGACGAAAAACTGTTTTTT.

The V call is TRBV27, the J call TRBJ2-7; D ambiguous. The germline V gene has CDR1 MNHEY and CDR2 SMNVEV (reference sequence). V lost 3 bases and J lost 3, with 9 bases in between. This CDR3 is built from 13 residues. CDR3 protein: CASSFDRDYEQYF. The CDR3 region has the DNA TGTGCCAGCAGTTTTGATCGAGACTACGAGCAGTACTTC.

The rearrangement joins TRBV11-2 to TRBJ2-7; 8 nucleotides align to TRBD2. V shed 4 bases and J 4 bases; nucleotides not matched to a gene: 9. The germline gives CDR1 SGHAT, CDR2 FQNNGV. The CDR3 runs 15 residues. The CDR3: CASSSASGGKYEQYF. The CDR3 DNA reads TGTGCCAGCAGCTCCGCGAGCGGGGGTAAATACGAGCAGTACTTC.

The chain is built from TRBV6-1 and TRBJ1-4; D call uncertain. CDR1 and CDR2 (germline): MNHNS, SASEGT. V was shortened by 5 bases and J by 7 bases, with 17 bases between the two germline ends. The CDR3 spans 15 residues. The CDR3 reads CASSRHREWSEKLFF. CDR3 bases: TGTGCCAGCAGTCGACACCGGGAGTGGAGTGAAAAACTGTTTTTT.

The chain carries TRBV6-6 and TRBJ2-4; D remains unclear. Germline-derived CDR1 and CDR2 are MNHNY and SVGAGI (reference sequence). The V gene lost 7 bases and the J gene lost 6 bases, with 7 bases spanning the gap. The CDR3 is made up of 11 amino acids. Here the CDR3 reads CASMALNIQYF. As DNA, the CDR3 is TGTGCCAGCATGGCTTTAAACATTCAGTACTTC.

The chain joins TRBV4-2 to TRBJ2-1; D unresolved. There are 17 residues in the CDR3. CDR1 LGHNA and CDR2 YNFKEQ come from the germline V gene. Trimming removed 0 bases from V and 5 bases from J, with 17 bases in between. The CDR3 DNA reads as TGTGCCAGCAGCCAAGATAGGCTGCCCCTCTTCCACAATGAGCAGTTCTTC. Protein: CASSQDRLPLFHNEQFF.

The chain recombines TRBV6-1 with TRBJ2-3; TRBD2 matches 8 bases. The junction had 10 bases not matched to a gene; V was cut back by 2 bases and J by 6 bases. This CDR3 is 16 amino acids long. From germline, CDR1 is MNHNS and CDR2 SASEGT. The CDR3 region is CASSEIPGLVSDTQYF. The CDR3 DNA reads TGTGCCAGCAGTGAAATCCCGGGACTAGTTTCCGATACGCAGTATTTT.

In this sample, this clone is medium-sized (0.01 to 0.1%). The chain combines TRBV4-1 with TRBJ2-7; TRBD1 matches at 8 bases. CDR3 size: 17 residues. V trimming: 0 bases; J trimming: 6 bases; junction bases outside the gene matches: 13. Germline-derived CDR1 and CDR2 are MGHRA and YSYEKL. CDR3 sequence reads: CASSQDVIGQGKLEQYF. The CDR3 DNA sequence: TGCGCCAGCAGCCAAGATGTCATAGGACAGGGCAAACTCGAGCAGTACTTC.

The V call is TRBV18, the J call TRBJ2-7; D is possibly TRBD2 (6 bases). CDR1 KGHSH and CDR2 LQKENI come from the germline V gene. Between the trimmed V and J ends, which lost 4 bases and 7 bases, there was a span of 8 bases. This CDR3 contains 11 residues. CDR3 sequence: CASSLEGEQYF. In DNA form, the CDR3 reads TGTGCCAGCTCACTGGAGGGGGAGCAGTACTTC. The complete variable domain, with remaining parts taken from reference TRBV18 and TRBJ2-7, reads NAGVMQNPRHLVRRRGQEARLRCSPMKGHSHVYWYRQLPEEGLKFMVYLQKENIIDESGMPKERFSAEFPKEGPSILRIQQVVRGDSAAYFCASSLEGEQYFGPGTRLTVT.

CDR3 loop: CASSRGGSPGNTIYF. The CDR3 DNA reads as TGTGCCAGCAGCCGAGGGGGATCTCCGGGAAACACCATATATTTT. The chain combines TRBV7-9 with TRBJ1-3; TRBD1 might be the D (6 bases). V was clipped by 5 bases and J by 4 bases, with 15 bases between them. The CDR3 consists of 15 residues. Germline V gives CDR1 SEHNR, CDR2 FQNEAQ (reference sequence).

The chain recombines TRBV11-2 with TRBJ2-3; tentatively, D is TRBD2 (6 bases). V shed 5 bases and J shed 1 base, with 10 bases lying between them. The germline gives CDR1 SGHAT, CDR2 FQNNGV. CDR3 size: 14 residues. The chain's CDR3 is CASSKRVRTDTQYF. The CDR3, as DNA: TGTGCCAGCAGCAAGCGGGTCCGCACAGATACGCAGTATTTT.

In its sample, this clone was seen once. This rearrangement joins TRBV5-4 to TRBJ2-2; D might be TRBD1 (6 bases). Per the germline V gene, CDR1 is SGHNT and CDR2 is YYREEE (reference sequence). The V end lost 4 bases, the J end lost 5 bases, and 9 bases lay between the germline ends. The CDR3 loop spans 13 amino acids. CDR3 in amino acids: CASSEGTTGELFF. CDR3 bases: TGTGCCAGCAGCGAAGGGACAACCGGGGAGCTGTTTTTT.